These T cell receptor beta chains were read from a single sample in a study of OX40 agonist ivuxolimab in advanced cancers. The repertoire was sequenced with immunoSEQ multiplex PCR; TCRdb's copy has only in-frame clones and lacks some. The sample contains fewer than 25,000 clones, roughly 66% of which appear only once. Here the sequenced sample was CD4+ or CD8+ T cells sorted from blood, taken in a trial of the OX40 agonist ivuxolimab. Receptor source: an adult with an advanced solid tumor such as melanoma, head and neck, liver or kidney cancer. CDR3s include the opening cysteine and the closing phenylalanine or tryptophan. Fields, in order: D gene, V gene, J gene, clone size, CDR3 protein, CDR3 DNA. D genes are given only for firm matches. The size of a clone is reported for some rows only, either as once, few or many, or as a class for expanded clones.

-,TRBV11-3,TRBJ2-7,-,CASSLTPYEQYF,TGTGCCAGCAGCTTAACCCCCTACGAGCAGTACTTC
-,TRBV27,TRBJ2-1,-,CASSLSHRDNEQFF,TGTGCCAGCAGTTTATCGCATAGGGATAATGAGCAGTTCTTC
TRBD2,TRBV20-1,TRBJ2-7,-,CSARLAGAFIF,TGCAGTGCTAGGCTAGCGGGGGCTTTCATCTTC
-,TRBV6-4,TRBJ2-1,-,CASSESGGSYNEQFF,TGTGCCAGCAGTGAAAGTGGGGGGTCCTACAATGAGCAGTTCTTC
-,TRBV11-3,TRBJ2-7,once,CASSLLGGGSVEQYF,TGTGCCAGCAGCTTACTCGGGGGAGGATCAGTCGAGCAGTACTTC
-,TRBV7-2,TRBJ2-1,-,CASSLGIGQFF,TGTGCCAGCAGCTTAGGGATTGGGCAGTTCTTC
-,TRBV7-9,TRBJ2-5,-,CASSFSRQQETQYF,TGTGCCAGCAGCTTCAGTAGGCAGCAAGAGACCCAGTACTTC
-,TRBV28,TRBJ1-5,-,CASSLSGSNQPQHF,TGTGCCAGCAGTTTATCGGGTAGCAATCAGCCCCAGCATTTT
TRBD2,TRBV5-6,TRBJ2-1,-,CASSPGLAGGPGEQFF,TGTGCCAGCAGCCCGGGACTAGCGGGGGGGCCGGGCGAGCAGTTCTTC
TRBD1,TRBV9,TRBJ2-6,-,CASSVTGGISGANVLTF,TGTGCCAGCAGCGTGACAGGGGGGATCTCTGGGGCCAACGTCCTGACTTTC
-,TRBV6-1,TRBJ2-7,once,CATPRDNSYEQYF,TGTGCCACCCCGCGGGACAACTCCTACGAGCAGTACTTC
TRBD1,TRBV28,TRBJ2-7,-,CASRTSLDRGNPYEQYF,TGTGCCAGCAGGACTTCCCTTGACAGGGGGAATCCCTACGAGCAGTACTTC
-,TRBV6-5,TRBJ1-1,once,CASSWDARPNTEAFF,TGTGCCAGCAGTTGGGATGCCAGGCCGAACACTGAAGCTTTCTTT
TRBD2,TRBV11-3,TRBJ2-2,-,CASSNKFTSGGRSGELFF,TGTGCCAGCAGCAATAAGTTCACTAGCGGGGGTAGATCCGGGGAGCTGTTTTTT
-,TRBV6-5,TRBJ2-5,once,CASSEGREQETQYF,TGTGCCAGCAGTGAAGGAAGGGAGCAAGAGACCCAGTACTTC
-,TRBV6-1,TRBJ1-2,-,CASSFHQGRGYTF,TGTGCCAGCAGTTTCCACCAAGGGCGGGGCTACACCTTC
-,TRBV19,TRBJ1-6,few,CASGGQYNSPLHF,TGTGCCAGCGGAGGACAGTATAATTCACCCCTCCACTTT
TRBD2,TRBV11-2,TRBJ2-3,-,CASSLTSGGYTDTQYF,TGTGCCAGCAGCTTGACTAGCGGGGGGTACACAGATACGCAGTATTTT
-,TRBV28,TRBJ2-7,medium-sized,CASSLRGREQYF,TGTGCCAGCAGTTTACGGGGGCGCGAGCAGTACTTC
-,TRBV5-6,TRBJ1-4,-,CASSLVGGATNEKLFF,TGTGCCAGCAGCTTGGTGGGTGGCGCAACTAATGAAAAACTGTTTTTT
-,TRBV6-5,TRBJ1-5,-,CASSYKSSNQPQHF,TGTGCCAGCAGTTATAAGAGTAGCAATCAGCCCCAGCATTTT
TRBD2,TRBV19,TRBJ2-7,-,CASSISGGAYEQYF,TGTGCCAGTAGTATCAGCGGGGGGGCGTACGAGCAGTACTTC
-,TRBV29-1,TRBJ1-6,medium-sized,CSVGGGVKRTNSPLHF,TGCAGCGTTGGAGGGGGGGTAAAGAGGACAAATTCACCCCTCCACTTT
-,TRBV5-8,TRBJ2-6,-,CASSFTGTGANVLTF,TGTGCCAGCAGCTTTACAGGGACTGGGGCCAACGTCCTGACTTTC
-,TRBV21-1,TRBJ2-1,-,CASSKAGGPYNEQFF,TGTGCCAGCAGCAAAGCGGGGGGACCCTACAATGAGCAGTTCTTC
-,TRBV7-9,TRBJ1-2,-,CASSLARGAPLYGYTF,TGTGCCAGCAGCTTAGCGAGGGGCGCACCTCTCTATGGCTACACCTTC
-,TRBV25-1,TRBJ2-7,once,CASSEVGRTGPHYEQYF,TGTGCCAGCAGTGAGGTAGGGAGGACAGGACCTCACTACGAGCAGTACTTC
TRBD2,TRBV4-2,TRBJ2-3,-,CASSQGLRGALTDTQYF,TGTGCCAGCAGCCAAGGATTGCGGGGGGCACTCACAGATACGCAGTATTTT
-,TRBV6-5,TRBJ2-1,-,CASSYGGASNEQFF,TGTGCCAGCAGTTACGGGGGGGCCTCCAATGAGCAGTTCTTC
TRBD2,TRBV14,TRBJ2-7,-,CASSQLADGAYEQYF,TGTGCCAGCAGCCAACTAGCGGACGGGGCCTACGAGCAGTACTTC
-,TRBV28,TRBJ2-5,-,CASRPAPGFQETQYF,TGTGCCAGCAGACCCGCCCCTGGATTCCAAGAGACCCAGTACTTC
TRBD2,TRBV4-2,TRBJ2-3,-,CASSQVIAGSTDTQYF,TGTGCCAGCAGCCAAGTAATAGCGGGAAGCACAGATACGCAGTATTTT
-,TRBV7-9,TRBJ2-7,once,CASSLPGGPKSYEQYF,TGTGCCAGCAGTCTGCCCGGGGGCCCGAAGTCCTACGAGCAGTACTTC
TRBD1,TRBV28,TRBJ1-4,-,CASSLGDRVSDEKLFF,TGTGCCAGCAGTCTGGGGGACAGGGTCAGTGATGAAAAACTGTTTTTT
TRBD1,TRBV11-2,TRBJ2-2,few,CASSSRQGGTGELFF,TGTGCCAGCAGTTCCCGACAGGGGGGCACCGGGGAGCTGTTTTTT
-,TRBV9,TRBJ1-1,-,CASSPHTEAFF,TGTGCCAGCAGCCCTCACACTGAAGCTTTCTTT
-,TRBV11-3,TRBJ2-1,once,CASSLRFSLYNEQFF,TGTGCCAGCAGCTTGAGATTTTCCCTCTACAATGAGCAGTTCTTC
-,TRBV4-1,TRBJ2-7,-,CASSQDEAGNYLEQYF,TGCGCCAGCAGCCAAGATGAGGCAGGGAATTACCTCGAGCAGTACTTC
TRBD2,TRBV5-3,TRBJ2-3,-,CARSPTGAEGLAGFLSTDTQYF,TGTGCCAGAAGCCCAACAGGGGCAGAGGGACTAGCGGGATTTCTTAGCACAGATACGCAGTATTTT
TRBD1,TRBV30,TRBJ1-4,-,CAWSAPTSGGGEKLFF,TGTGCCTGGAGTGCCCCCACCTCAGGGGGAGGAGAAAAACTGTTTTTT
TRBD1,TRBV30,TRBJ1-1,few,CAWSGDRPEAFF,TGTGCCTGGAGTGGGGACAGACCTGAAGCTTTCTTT
-,TRBV7-9,TRBJ2-1,-,CASSLREYNEQFF,TGTGCCAGCAGCTTGAGAGAATACAATGAGCAGTTCTTC
-,TRBV5-6,TRBJ2-3,-,CASSLGLVRTDTQYF,TGTGCCAGCAGCTTGGGACTAGTGAGAACAGATACGCAGTATTTT
-,TRBV28,TRBJ1-2,-,CASSRNGALGTHDYGYTF,TGTGCCAGCAGTAGAAATGGAGCCCTCGGGACACACGACTATGGCTACACCTTC
-,TRBV5-6,TRBJ1-2,medium-sized,CASSLIYSYGYTF,TGTGCCAGCAGCTTGATCTACAGCTATGGCTACACCTTC
TRBD1,TRBV7-9,TRBJ2-2,-,CASSLPSGTANTGELFF,TGTGCCAGCAGCTTACCTTCCGGGACAGCCAACACCGGGGAGCTGTTTTTT
-,TRBV11-2,TRBJ1-1,few,CASSHPSLNTEAFF,TGTGCCAGCAGCCATCCCTCGTTGAACACTGAAGCTTTCTTT
TRBD2,TRBV7-6,TRBJ2-7,-,CASSLGTTGGGASHEQYF,TGTGCCAGCAGCTTAGGGACCACTGGCGGGGGGGCTTCGCACGAGCAGTACTTC